This T cell receptor (beta chain) originates from a study of STAT5B mutations in CD4+ large granular lymphocyte leukemia. General study results and limits: 8/27 top patient clones versus 2/35 control clones were TRBV06-family.

Germline V gene sequence: CDR1 MGHRA, CDR2 YSYEKL. V was shortened by 4 bases and J by 1 base, with 16 bases between the two germline ends. The CDR3 length is 16 residues. Data came from immunoSEQ multiplex PCR; TCRdb stores just in-frame clones and leaves some out. Among 15,000 to 20,000 clones listed, roughly 83% were seen once. Worth noting for this clone: Its target is unknown.

This TCR was sampled from a human donor in good health. V is TRBV4-1 and J is TRBJ2-5; D unresolved. The sample comprised CD4+ T cells from blood buffy coats. CDR3 nucleotide sequence: TGCGCCAGCAGCCCCAGGAATCCGACACTCCAAGAGACCCAGTACTTC. Amino acid sequence: CASSPRNPTLQETQYF.